The 9 T cell receptor beta chains below come from one sample, sequenced in a study of blood T cell repertoires in COVID-19. Profiled with immunoSEQ multiplex PCR; TCRdb holds only in-frame clones, not every one. The table records some 87,000 clones, around 80% of them present only once. Sequencing used peripheral blood. The receptors shown here come from a man between 45 and 60 years old who had recovered from COVID-19.

The chain carries TRBV12-3 or TRBV12-4 and TRBJ1-1; D gene unclear. Trimming removed 2 bases at V and 7 bases at J, with 8 bases between. The CDR3 has 12 amino acids. CDR3 loop: CASSLYSDEAFF. In nucleotides, the CDR3 is TGTGCCAGCAGTTTATACTCCGATGAAGCTTTCTTT.

V and J are TRBV3-1 (or the pseudogene TRBV3-2) and TRBJ2-2; 7 bases are shared with TRBD1. Losses at the gene ends were 0 bases for V and 6 bases for J; bases not matched to a gene: 4. In germline, CDR1 is LGHDT, CDR2 YNNKEL (reference sequence). CDR3 size: 15 residues. As DNA, the CDR3 is TGTGCCAGCAGCCAAGAGCCAGGGGGAGCCGGGGAGCTGTTTTTT. Translating gives CASSQEPGGAGELFF.

This rearrangement joins TRBV7-9 to TRBJ1-6; D unclear. Trimming shortened V by 4 bases and J by 3 bases, and 10 bases separated the two germline ends. CDR3 length: 15 residues. Looked up from germline, CDR1 is SEHNR and CDR2 is FQNEAQ (reference sequence). The CDR3 protein is CASSSVFFYNSPLHF. The DNA for the CDR3 is TGTGCCAGCAGCTCAGTCTTCTTCTATAATTCACCCCTCCACTTT.

In nucleotides, the CDR3 is TGTGCCACCAGCAGTGACCGAGACAGGGGACGGAGCAATCAGCCCCAGCATTTT. Amino acids: CATSSDRDRGRSNQPQHF. This chain links TRBV15 with TRBJ1-5; 8 bases align to TRBD1. V was clipped by 3 bases and J by 1 base; unmatched bases: 11. Germline assignment: CDR1 LNHNV and CDR2 YYDKDF (reference sequence). This CDR3 has 18 residues.

In this sample, this clone turned up once. This chain uses TRBV7-9 with TRBJ1-5; TRBD1 is a possible D gene (6 bases). The CDR3 is 13 amino acids. With 5 bases removed from V and 4 bases from J, the gap between germline ends came to 9 bases. Germline CDR1 reads SEHNR; CDR2 reads FQNEAQ (reference sequence). The CDR3 DNA reads TGTGCCAGCAGCCCGCAGGGGAATCAGCCCCAGCATTTT. Translated: CASSPQGNQPQHF.

This chain uses TRBV10-3 with TRBJ1-5; 7 nucleotides line up with TRBD1. This CDR3 comprises 13 residues. Trimming cost V 5 bases and J 4 bases; bases outside gene matches: 2. Germline V gives CDR1 ENHRY, CDR2 SYGVKD. The CDR3 loop reads CAISTGENQPQHF. The DNA for the CDR3 is TGTGCCATCAGTACAGGGGAGAATCAGCCCCAGCATTTT.

The chain joins TRBV5-1 to TRBJ2-7; 8 bases align to TRBD1. Germline values: CDR1 SGHRS, CDR2 YFSETQ. The CDR3 is made up of 14 amino acids. Trimming at V came to 1 base and at J to 2 bases, leaving 2 bases not matched to a gene. The CDR3 DNA follows: TGCGCCAGCAGCTTGATGGACAGGGCCTACGAGCAGTACTTC. Residues: CASSLMDRAYEQYF.

This rearrangement joins TRBV6-5 to TRBJ2-7; 9 nucleotides agree with TRBD1. The CDR3 runs to 16 residues. Germline V gene sequence: CDR1 MNHEY, CDR2 SVGAGI. The V gene end was trimmed by 4 bases and the J gene end by 4 bases; junction bases not matched to a gene: 11. The CDR3 DNA is TGTGCCAGCAGTTGGCCTCAGACAGGGGGACCTTACGAGCAGTACTTC. Protein: CASSWPQTGGPYEQYF.

The chain recombines TRBV7-9 with TRBJ1-2; weak D call: TRBD1 (5 bases). The CDR3 has 13 amino acids. V lost 5 bases and J 7 bases, leaving 14 bases between the germline ends. Germline values: CDR1 SEHNR, CDR2 FQNEAQ (reference sequence). In DNA, the CDR3 is TGTGCCAGCAGCGTACTCCAGGGCGGTGGCTACACCTTC. This encodes CASSVLQGGGYTF.